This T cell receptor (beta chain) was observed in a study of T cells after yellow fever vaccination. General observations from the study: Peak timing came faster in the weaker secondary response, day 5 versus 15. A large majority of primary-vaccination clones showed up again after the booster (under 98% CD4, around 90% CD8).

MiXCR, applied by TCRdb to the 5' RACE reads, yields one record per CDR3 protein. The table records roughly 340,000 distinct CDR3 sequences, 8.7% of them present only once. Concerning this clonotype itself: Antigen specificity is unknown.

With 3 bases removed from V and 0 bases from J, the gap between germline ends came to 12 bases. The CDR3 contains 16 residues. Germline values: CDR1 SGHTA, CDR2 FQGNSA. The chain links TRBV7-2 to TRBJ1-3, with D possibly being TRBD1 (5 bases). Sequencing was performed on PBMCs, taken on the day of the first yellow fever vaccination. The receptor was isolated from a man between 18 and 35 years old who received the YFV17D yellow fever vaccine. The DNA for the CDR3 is TGTGCCAGCAGCTTCCAGGGACCTAACTCTGGAAACACCATATATTTT. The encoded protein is CASSFQGPNSGNTIYF.